One and the same sample provided the 2 T cell receptor beta chains below, sequenced in a study of technical replicates of blood from a handful of donors. Libraries were prepared by immunoSEQ multiplex PCR; TCRdb keeps only in-frame clonotypes and omits some of them. The table has some 70,000 clones, roughly 92% seen once. The sequencing sample was made of T cells isolated from PBMCs. The receptors here all came from a human donor in good health.

The chain combines TRBV10-3 with TRBJ1-2; D ambiguous. CDR3 length: 13 amino acids. In germline, CDR1 is ENHRY, CDR2 SYGVKD. Trimming shortened V by 3 bases and J by 10 bases, and 15 bases separated the two germline ends. CDR3 region: CAISEILAAAYTF. The CDR3 DNA reads as TGTGCCATCAGTGAAATTTTGGCGGCAGCCTACACCTTC.

The gene calls are TRBV5-8 and TRBJ2-2, with TRBD1 identical over 8 bases. Unmatched junction bases numbered 5, after V lost 3 bases and J lost 4 bases. Germline values: CDR1 SGHTS, CDR2 YDEGEE. There are 15 residues in the CDR3. CDR3 region: CASSSGTGGTGELFF. The CDR3 region has the DNA TGTGCCAGCAGCTCCGGGACAGGAGGCACCGGGGAGCTGTTTTTT. Complete variable domain (other parts from reference TRBV5-8 and TRBJ2-2): EAGVTQSPTHLIKTRGQQATLRCSPISGHTSVYWYQQALGLGLQFLLWYDEGEERNRGNFPPRFSGRQFPNYSSELNVNALELEDSALYLCASSSGTGGTGELFFGEGSRLTVL.